This entry lists 5 T cell receptor beta chains sequenced from one sample in a study of T cell changes during pregnancy in multiple sclerosis. Generated by immunoSEQ multiplex PCR, the TCRdb table keeps only in-frame clones and is missing some. Seen here are 30,000 to 40,000 clones, approximately 92% observed once, and the top ten hold 8% to 11%. Sequenced here: CD8+ T cells from peripheral blood mononuclear cells, sampled in the second trimester of pregnancy. The receptors were sampled from a female donor with multiple sclerosis, enrolled in a pregnancy study.

The rearrangement joins TRBV9 to TRBJ1-2; 7 bases agree with TRBD1. The CDR3 contains 14 residues. Germline values: CDR1 SGDLS, CDR2 YYNGEE. The junction had 4 bases not matched to a gene; V was cut back by 1 base and J by 4 bases. The CDR3 sequence is CASSVSNRGYGYTF. The CDR3 nucleotides are TGTGCCAGCAGCGTATCTAACAGGGGCTATGGCTACACCTTC.

V and J are TRBV27 and TRBJ1-2; TRBD1 agrees at 11 bases. The CDR3 consists of 17 residues. CDR1 MNHEY and CDR2 SMNVEV come from the germline V gene (reference sequence). Trimming removed 3 bases from V and 4 bases from J; junction bases left unmatched: 10. The CDR3 DNA reads as TGTGCCAGCAGTTTTAGCGTCGGACAGGGGGCCACCTATGGCTACACCTTC. Translation gives CASSFSVGQGATYGYTF.

This rearrangement joins TRBV7-8 to TRBJ1-2, with 7 bases aligning to TRBD1. CDR1 and CDR2 (germline): SGHVS, FQNEAQ. The V and J ends lost 1 base and 4 bases, in that order; junction bases with no gene match: 9. CDR3 length equals 16 residues. Here the CDR3 DNA reads TGTGCCAGCAGCTTAGGGGGGGCAGGGGGAGCCTATGGCTACACCTTC. Its translation is CASSLGGAGGAYGYTF.

The chain carries TRBV7-9 and TRBJ2-6; D perhaps matches TRBD2 (6 bases). Per the germline V gene, CDR1 is SEHNR and CDR2 is FQNEAQ (reference sequence). The CDR3 consists of 18 residues. Trimming took 5 bases from V and 0 from J, leaving 17 bases between them. The CDR3 nucleotides are TGTGCCAGCAGCCCTCCTGGGAGGATCCCCTCTGGGGCCAACGTCCTGACTTTC. Translated, it gives CASSPPGRIPSGANVLTF.

The chain combines TRBV7-9 with TRBJ2-1, with 8 bases that match TRBD2. The CDR3 loop spans 17 amino acids. V gave up 4 bases and J gave up 0 bases; unmatched junction bases: 8. Germline lookup yields CDR1 SEHNR and CDR2 FQNEAQ (reference sequence). CDR3 sequence reads: CASSSKLAESSYNEQFF. In nucleotides, the CDR3 is TGTGCCAGCAGCTCGAAACTAGCGGAGAGCTCCTACAATGAGCAGTTCTTC.